Sequencing of this TCR beta chain was carried out in a study of blood T cell dynamics during melanoma immunotherapy. At the level of the study: Metastatic melanoma patients received first-line pembrolizumab or nivolumab plus ipilimumab.

Libraries were prepared by immunoSEQ multiplex PCR; TCRdb keeps only in-frame clonotypes and omits some of them. This sample has around 13,000 clones, with 92% found just once. To note about this clone: The germline gene is not matched at one end of the junction; a read error may be the cause.

This CDR3 has 16 amino acids. The germline V gene encodes CDR1 LNHDA and CDR2 SQIVND (reference sequence). This sample's time point: pre-treatment baseline. Disease control meant complete response, partial response or stable disease at 12 weeks. This sample comprised effector memory CD8+ T cells from blood, obtained from a patient treated with checkpoint blockade. This clonotype was obtained from a human donor with melanoma. The rearrangement uses TRBV19 and TRBJ2-2; 12 positions agree with TRBD2. Here the CDR3 reads CASSILAGGPSGKLFF. The CDR3, as DNA: TGTGCCAGTAGTATACTAGCGGGAGGGCCGTCCGGGAAGCTGTTTTTT.